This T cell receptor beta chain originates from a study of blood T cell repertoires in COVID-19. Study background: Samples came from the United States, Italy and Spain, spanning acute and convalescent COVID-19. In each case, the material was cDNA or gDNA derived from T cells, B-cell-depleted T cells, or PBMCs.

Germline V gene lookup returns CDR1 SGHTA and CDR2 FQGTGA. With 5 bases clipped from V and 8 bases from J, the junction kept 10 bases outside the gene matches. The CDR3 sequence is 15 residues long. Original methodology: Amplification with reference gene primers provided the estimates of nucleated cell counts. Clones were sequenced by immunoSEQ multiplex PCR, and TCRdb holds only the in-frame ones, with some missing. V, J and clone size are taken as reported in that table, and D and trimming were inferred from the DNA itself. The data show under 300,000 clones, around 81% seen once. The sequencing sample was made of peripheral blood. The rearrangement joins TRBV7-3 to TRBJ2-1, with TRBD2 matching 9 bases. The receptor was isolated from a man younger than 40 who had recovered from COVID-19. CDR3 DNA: TGTGCCAGCAGCCCCACAGGTAGCGGGGGTTATGAGCAGTTCTTC. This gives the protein CASSPTGSGGYEQFF.